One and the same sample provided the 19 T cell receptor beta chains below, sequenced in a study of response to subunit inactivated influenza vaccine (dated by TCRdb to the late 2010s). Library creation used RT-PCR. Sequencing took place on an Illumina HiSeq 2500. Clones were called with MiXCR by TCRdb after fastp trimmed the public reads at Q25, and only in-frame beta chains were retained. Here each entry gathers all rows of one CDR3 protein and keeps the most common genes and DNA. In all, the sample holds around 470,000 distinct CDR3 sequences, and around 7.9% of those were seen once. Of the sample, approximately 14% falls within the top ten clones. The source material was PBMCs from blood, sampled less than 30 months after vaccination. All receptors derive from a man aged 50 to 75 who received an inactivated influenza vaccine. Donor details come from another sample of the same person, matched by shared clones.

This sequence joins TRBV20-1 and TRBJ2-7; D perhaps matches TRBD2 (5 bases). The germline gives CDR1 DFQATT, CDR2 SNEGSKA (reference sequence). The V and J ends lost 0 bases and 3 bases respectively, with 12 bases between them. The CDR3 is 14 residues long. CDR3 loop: CSAREASRGYEQYF. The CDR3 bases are TGCAGTGCTAGAGAAGCCAGTCGGGGCTACGAGCAGTACTTC.

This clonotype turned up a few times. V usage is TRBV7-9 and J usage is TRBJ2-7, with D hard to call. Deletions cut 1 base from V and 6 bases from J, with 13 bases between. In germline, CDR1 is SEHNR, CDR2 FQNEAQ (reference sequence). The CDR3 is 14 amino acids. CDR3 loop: CASSLGYLGSEQYF. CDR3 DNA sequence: TGTGCCAGCAGCTTAGGATACCTGGGGTCCGAGCAGTACTTC.

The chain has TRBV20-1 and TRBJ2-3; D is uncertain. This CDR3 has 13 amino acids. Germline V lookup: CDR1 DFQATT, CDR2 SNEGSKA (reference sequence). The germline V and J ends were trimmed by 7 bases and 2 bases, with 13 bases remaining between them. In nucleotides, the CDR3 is TGCAGTGGTAGCCTCCGACCCACAGATACGCAGTATTTT. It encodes CSGSLRPTDTQYF.

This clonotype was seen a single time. As DNA, the CDR3 is TGTGCCAGCAGCCAAGAGATATCGCCAAGGGGCATTCAGTACTTC. This codes for CASSQEISPRGIQYF. The J gene is TRBJ2-4, the V gene TRBV3-1; D is perhaps TRBD1 (5 bases). The germline V and J ends were trimmed by 0 bases and 9 bases, with 15 bases remaining between them. The CDR3 extends over 15 amino acids. CDR1 LGHDT and CDR2 YNNKEL come from the germline V gene (reference sequence).

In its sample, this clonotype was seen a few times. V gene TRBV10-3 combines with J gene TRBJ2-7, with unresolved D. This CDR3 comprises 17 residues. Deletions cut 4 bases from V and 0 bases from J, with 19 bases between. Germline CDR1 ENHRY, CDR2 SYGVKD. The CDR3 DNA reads TGTGCCATCAGTGTAAACCACCTGTCCCGGAGCTCCTACGAGCAGTACTTC. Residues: CAISVNHLSRSSYEQYF.

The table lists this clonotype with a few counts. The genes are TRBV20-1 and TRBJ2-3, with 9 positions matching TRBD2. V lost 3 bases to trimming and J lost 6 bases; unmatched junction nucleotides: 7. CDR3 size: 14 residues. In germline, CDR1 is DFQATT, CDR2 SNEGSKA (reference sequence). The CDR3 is CSASASGTEDTQYF. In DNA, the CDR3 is TGCAGTGCTAGCGCTAGCGGGACTGAGGATACGCAGTATTTT.

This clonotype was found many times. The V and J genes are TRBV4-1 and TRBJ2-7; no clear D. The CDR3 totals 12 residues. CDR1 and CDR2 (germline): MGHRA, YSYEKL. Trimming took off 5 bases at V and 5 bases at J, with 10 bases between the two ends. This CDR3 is CASSSVRNEQYF. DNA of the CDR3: TGCGCCAGCAGCTCCGTCCGGAACGAGCAGTACTTC.

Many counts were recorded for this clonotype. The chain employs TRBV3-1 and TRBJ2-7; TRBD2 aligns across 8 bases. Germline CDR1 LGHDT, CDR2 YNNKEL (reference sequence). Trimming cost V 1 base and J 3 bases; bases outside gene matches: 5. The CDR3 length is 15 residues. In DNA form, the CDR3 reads TGTGCCAGCAGCCAAGTCGGGAGGGGATTCTACGAGCAGTACTTC. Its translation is CASSQVGRGFYEQYF.

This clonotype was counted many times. The DNA for the CDR3 is TGCAGTGCCAAGTTCTTTGATACGCAGTATTTT. This codes for CSAKFFDTQYF. V gene TRBV20-1 combines with J gene TRBJ2-3; D remains unclear. V lost 6 bases and J lost 6, with 10 bases in between. The CDR3 is 11 residues long. Germline CDR1 reads DFQATT; CDR2 reads SNEGSKA (reference sequence).

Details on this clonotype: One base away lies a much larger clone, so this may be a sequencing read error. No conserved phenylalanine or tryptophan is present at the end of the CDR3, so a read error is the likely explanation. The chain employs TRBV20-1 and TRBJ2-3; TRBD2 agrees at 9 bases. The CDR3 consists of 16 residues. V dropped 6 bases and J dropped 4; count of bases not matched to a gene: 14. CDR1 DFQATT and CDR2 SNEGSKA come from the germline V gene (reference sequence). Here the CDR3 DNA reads TGCAGTGCGATCCGGGCTAGCGGGAACGGGGCAGATACGCAGTATCTT. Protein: CSAIRASGNGADTQYL.

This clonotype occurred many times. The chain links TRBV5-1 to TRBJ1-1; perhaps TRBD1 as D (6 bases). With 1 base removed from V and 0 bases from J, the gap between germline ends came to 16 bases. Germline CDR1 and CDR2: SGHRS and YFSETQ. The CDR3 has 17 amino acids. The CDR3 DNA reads TGCGCCAGCAGCTTGTACGGACAGACATATATGAACACTGAAGCTTTCTTT. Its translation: CASSLYGQTYMNTEAFF. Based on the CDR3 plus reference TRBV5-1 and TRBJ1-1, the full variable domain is KAGVTQTPRYLIKTRGQQVTLSCSPISGHRSVSWYQQTPGQGLQFLFEYFSETQRNKGNFPGRFSGRQFSNSRSEMNVSTLELGDSALYLCASSLYGQTYMNTEAFFGQGTRLTVV.

For the CDR3, the DNA is TGTGCCAGCAGCAATCGGGTCCCTTGGGGCAATGAAGCTTTCTTT. Encoded protein: CASSNRVPWGNEAFF. The chain employs TRBV16 and TRBJ1-1; maybe TRBD1 (5 bases). The length of the CDR3 is 15 residues. Germline V gene sequence: CDR1 KGHSY, CDR2 FQNENV. Trimming stripped 5 bases from V and 7 bases from J, with 20 bases between.

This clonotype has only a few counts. CDR3 sequence: CASSPRQGPHTIYF. CDR3 in DNA: TGTGCCAGCAGCCCCCGACAGGGGCCTCACACCATATATTTT. The J gene is TRBJ1-3, the V gene TRBV7-2; TRBD1 aligns across 8 bases. Germline V lookup: CDR1 SGHTA, CDR2 FQGNSA. Trimming removed 5 bases from V and 8 bases from J; junction bases left unmatched: 8. The CDR3 totals 14 residues.

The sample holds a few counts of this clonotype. CDR3 protein: CASSELLATEAFF. In DNA, the CDR3 is TGTGCCAGCAGCGAATTATTGGCCACCGAAGCTTTCTTT. The chain combines TRBV6-1 with TRBJ1-1, with unresolved D. The V and J ends lost 6 bases and 8 bases respectively, with 16 bases between them. Germline V gene sequence: CDR1 MNHNS, CDR2 SASEGT. This CDR3 region has 13 residues.

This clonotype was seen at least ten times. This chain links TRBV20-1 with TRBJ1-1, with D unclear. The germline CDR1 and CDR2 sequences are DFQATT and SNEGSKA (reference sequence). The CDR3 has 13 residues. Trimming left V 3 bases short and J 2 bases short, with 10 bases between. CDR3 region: CSASPGINTEAFF. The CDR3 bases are TGCAGTGCTAGTCCGGGGATTAACACTGAAGCTTTCTTT.

Written as DNA, the CDR3 is TGTGCCAGCAGGGGGCAGGGCCATAATTCACCCCTCCACTTT. This sequence encodes CASRGQGHNSPLHF. This sequence joins TRBV6-1 and TRBJ1-6; D perhaps matches TRBD1 (5 bases). This CDR3 has 14 amino acids. Germline lookup yields CDR1 MNHNS and CDR2 SASEGT. V gave up 6 bases and J gave up 5 bases, with 11 bases separating them.

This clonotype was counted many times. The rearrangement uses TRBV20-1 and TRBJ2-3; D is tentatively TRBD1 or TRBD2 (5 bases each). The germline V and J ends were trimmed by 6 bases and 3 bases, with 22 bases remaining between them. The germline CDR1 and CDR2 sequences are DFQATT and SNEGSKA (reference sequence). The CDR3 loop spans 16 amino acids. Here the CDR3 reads CSAIAVGTRGTDTQYF. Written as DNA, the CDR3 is TGCAGTGCCATCGCCGTCGGGACGAGGGGTACAGATACGCAGTATTTT.

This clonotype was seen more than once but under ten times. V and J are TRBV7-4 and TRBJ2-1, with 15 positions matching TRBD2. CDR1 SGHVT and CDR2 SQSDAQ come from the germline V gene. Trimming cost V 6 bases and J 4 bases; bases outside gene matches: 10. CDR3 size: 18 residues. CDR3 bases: TGTGCCAGCAGGCCCGGACTAGCGGGAGGGCCTGGTTACAATGAGCAGTTCTTC. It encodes CASRPGLAGGPGYNEQFF.

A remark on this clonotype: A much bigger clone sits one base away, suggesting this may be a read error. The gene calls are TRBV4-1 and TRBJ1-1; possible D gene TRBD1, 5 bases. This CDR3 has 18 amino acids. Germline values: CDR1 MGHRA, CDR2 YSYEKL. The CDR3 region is CTSSHPGRSLRGDTEAFF. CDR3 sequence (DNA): TGCACCAGCAGCCATCCCGGGAGGAGCCTTAGAGGGGACACTGAAGCTTTCTTT.